Presented here are 2 T cell receptor beta chains from one specimen sequenced in a study of blood T cell repertoires in COVID-19. Sequenced by immunoSEQ multiplex PCR; TCRdb stores in-frame clones only, minus some. This table has some 50,000 clones, 85% to 90% appearing once. The specimen sequenced was peripheral blood. The origin of the receptors is a human donor in a cohort sampled during active COVID-19.

The chain carries TRBV4-1 and TRBJ2-7; TRBD1 agrees at 9 bases. CDR3 length: 15 amino acids. The germline V gene encodes CDR1 MGHRA and CDR2 YSYEKL. V gave up 4 bases and J gave up 5 bases; unmatched junction bases: 9. The CDR3 region is CASSRVRTGANEQYF. CDR3 DNA: TGCGCCAGCAGCCGGGTTCGGACAGGGGCGAACGAGCAGTACTTC.

This clone appeared a few times. The chain has TRBV19 and TRBJ2-1; D may be TRBD1 (5 bases). Germline V gene sequence: CDR1 LNHDA, CDR2 SQIVND (reference sequence). V lost 3 bases and J 5 bases, leaving 20 bases between the germline ends. The CDR3 consists of 17 residues. The CDR3 DNA reads TGTGCCAGTAGTATCTTAAGGGGCAAAGGAAGCAACAATGAGCAGTTCTTC. This encodes CASSILRGKGSNNEQFF.